These T cell receptor beta chains were read from a single sample in a study of blood T cell repertoires in COVID-19. Profiling relied on immunoSEQ multiplex PCR, and the TCRdb table lists in-frame clones only, not all of them. The data contain more than 95,000 clones, roughly 85% of them singletons. Sequencing used peripheral blood. All receptors come from a man between 25 and 39 years old with acute or convalescent COVID-19. Both conserved end residues are part of each CDR3. D genes are given only for firm matches. Expanded clones are given a class, and other clones once, few, many or no size at all.

>TRBV12-5|-|TRBJ1-4|-
TGTGCTAGTGGTTTGTCCTACAGCCCCGGGAACGAAAAACTGTTTTTT
CASGLSYSPGNEKLFF
>TRBV7-9|-|TRBJ1-5|TRBD1
TGTGCCAGCAGCTTAGGGACAGGGGCAAACAATCAGCCCCAGCATTTT
CASSLGTGANNQPQHF
>TRBV7-3|-|TRBJ2-1|TRBD2
TGTGCCAGCAGCGAACCCAATAGCGGGATTAATGGGAATGAGCAGTTCTTC
CASSEPNSGINGNEQFF
>TRBV2|-|TRBJ1-1|TRBD1
TGTGCCAGCAGTGAGGGGACAGGGACTTACACTGAAGCTTTCTTT
CASSEGTGTYTEAFF
>TRBV14|-|TRBJ2-3|TRBD2
TGTGCCAGCAGCCGGACTAGCGGGATCACAGATACGCAGTATTTT
CASSRTSGITDTQYF
>TRBV10-3|-|TRBJ1-1|-
TGTGCCATCAGTGGCAGACAGACCGACACTGAAGCTTTCTTT
CAISGRQTDTEAFF
>TRBV21-1|few|TRBJ2-2|-
TGTGCCAGCAGCAAACGCACCGGGGAGCTGTTTTTT
CASSKRTGELFF
>TRBV5-1|-|TRBJ2-5|-
TGCGCCAGCAGCTTGGCTAGCCAAGAGACCCAGTACTTC
CASSLASQETQYF
>TRBV4-2|-|TRBJ2-1|-
TGTGCCAGCAGCCGAGACCGGGACTCCAACTCCTACAATGAGCAGTTCTTC
CASSRDRDSNSYNEQFF
>TRBV7-9|-|TRBJ2-5|TRBD2
TGTGCCAGCAGCCGGACTAGCGGGGGGGGAGAGACCCAGTACTTC
CASSRTSGGGETQYF
>TRBV7-9|-|TRBJ2-7|-
TGTGCCAGCAGCTTAGGTAGCGTGAGCTCCTACGAGCAGTACTTC
CASSLGSVSSYEQYF
>TRBV27|-|TRBJ1-1|-
TGTGCCAGCAGTCGGAGAAGGGAGGTGGACACTGAAGCTTTCTTT
CASSRRREVDTEAFF
>TRBV19|-|TRBJ1-2|-
TGTGCCAGTAGCCAGACAGCTAACTATGGCTACACCTTC
CASSQTANYGYTF
>TRBV11-2|-|TRBJ1-1|TRBD1
TGTGCCAGCAGCTTAGAAGGACAGGGTGGCACTGAAGCTTTCTTT
CASSLEGQGGTEAFF
>TRBV25-1|-|TRBJ1-2|-
TGTGCCAGCAGTCCAGGTTACGACTATGGCTACACCTTC
CASSPGYDYGYTF
>TRBV7-8|-|TRBJ2-7|-
TGTGCCAGCAGCTTAGCCGGGGTGGACGAGCAGTACTTC
CASSLAGVDEQYF
>TRBV7-2|-|TRBJ1-1|-
TGTGCCAGCAGCTTAGGAGCCACTGAAGCTTTCTTT
CASSLGATEAFF
>TRBV7-2|-|TRBJ2-7|TRBD2
TGTGCCAGCAGCCTGAGACTAGCGGGGGGAGCCTACGAGCAGTACTTC
CASSLRLAGGAYEQYF
>TRBV4-1|-|TRBJ1-1|-
TGCGCCAGCAGCCAACGTTTGAACACTGAAGCTTTCTTT
CASSQRLNTEAFF
>TRBV7-9|medium-sized|TRBJ2-1|TRBD2
TGTGCCAGCAGCTCGCTAGCGGGAGGGGTCTACAATGAGCAGTTCTTC
CASSSLAGGVYNEQFF
>TRBV4-2|-|TRBJ2-7|-
TGTGCCAGCAGCCAGAATCCGGGACAAGGAGACGAGCAGTACTTC
CASSQNPGQGDEQYF
>TRBV7-3|few|TRBJ1-1|TRBD1
TGTGCCAGCAGCCGGTTACAGGGGGACACTGAAGCTTTCTTT
CASSRLQGDTEAFF
>TRBV2|once|TRBJ2-6|TRBD1
TGTGCCAGCAGTGACCCAGGGGGCACCGGGGCCAACGTCCTGACTTTC
CASSDPGGTGANVLTF
>TRBV7-9|-|TRBJ2-3|TRBD1
TGTGCCAGCAGCTCCCTGAGCTGGCAGGGGGCTTTATCAGATACGCAGTATTTT
CASSSLSWQGALSDTQYF
>TRBV11-2|-|TRBJ2-7|-
TGTGCCAGCAGCTTTGTCGATGGCCCCACCTACGAGCAGTACTTC
CASSFVDGPTYEQYF
>TRBV7-2|-|TRBJ1-5|-
TGTGCCAGCAGCTTAGGATCGGGTTCGGGTCAGCCCCAGCATTTT
CASSLGSGSGQPQHF
>TRBV12-3/TRBV12-4|-|TRBJ1-1|TRBD1
TGTGCCAGCAGTTTCAGGGGGCCCACTGAAGCTTTCTTT
CASSFRGPTEAFF
>TRBV18|-|TRBJ1-1|-
TGTGCCAGCTCACCCCCTGGAGGTACTGAAGCTTTCTTT
CASSPPGGTEAFF
>TRBV11-2|-|TRBJ1-2|-
TGTGCCAGCAGCAAAGAGACGGGGTATGGCTACACCTTC
CASSKETGYGYTF
>TRBV7-9|-|TRBJ2-1|-
TGTGCCAGCAGCTTAGGGCGGTCCGGGGGCAATGAGCAGTTCTTC
CASSLGRSGGNEQFF
>TRBV6-5|many|TRBJ1-5|-
TGTGCCAGCAGCGGACAGCAAAATCAGCCCCAGCATTTT
CASSGQQNQPQHF
>TRBV7-6|-|TRBJ1-1|TRBD1
TGTGCCAGCAGCCCAGGGGGCGGGGAGTTACTGAACACTGAAGCTTTCTTT
CASSPGGGELLNTEAFF
>TRBV7-9|-|TRBJ2-3|-
TGTGCCAGCAGCATCTACAGTAGCCCTTCGGGGATTAGCACAGATACGCAGTATTTT
CASSIYSSPSGISTDTQYF
>TRBV2|-|TRBJ2-1|TRBD2
TGTGCCAGCAGTGAGCGGGAGGCCTCCTACAATGAGCAGTTCTTC
CASSEREASYNEQFF
>TRBV19|-|TRBJ1-2|-
TGTGCCAGTAGATTAACAGGATCCTATGGCTACACCTTC
CASRLTGSYGYTF
>TRBV19|-|TRBJ2-1|-
TGTGCCAGTACTGGGCCCCTCGGTGAGCAGTTCTTC
CASTGPLGEQFF
>TRBV4-1|-|TRBJ2-3|TRBD1
TGCGCCAGCAGCCAACTCACAGGGGGCCAAGATACGCAGTATTTT
CASSQLTGGQDTQYF
>TRBV7-9|few|TRBJ2-7|-
TGTGCCAGCAGCCCATCCAGGGGGGCCTACGAGCAGTACTTC
CASSPSRGAYEQYF
>TRBV11-2|-|TRBJ2-2|TRBD1
TGTGCCAGCAGCTTACCGGGACAGGGGAACACCGGGGAGCTGTTTTTT
CASSLPGQGNTGELFF
>TRBV12-5|-|TRBJ1-3|-
TGTGCTAGTGGTTTGGTAAATCAATTGGCCCGGACTTCTGGAAACACCATATATTTT
CASGLVNQLARTSGNTIYF
>TRBV7-8|-|TRBJ1-2|TRBD1
TGTGCCAGCAGCTTAGTTCGGACAGGGGGTGGCTACACCTTC
CASSLVRTGGGYTF